These 17 T cell receptor beta chains came from one sample sequenced in a study of vaccination and CD4 T cells after COVID-19. At the Johns Hopkins FTIC core, DNA taken from cultured CD4+ T cells was sequenced by way of the Oncomine TCR Beta short-read assay. TCRdb reprocessed the PCR reads via MiXCR and lists one record per CDR3 protein. The sample gives approximately 23,000 distinct CDR3 sequences, around two fifths of which show up once; 25% to 30% is in the top ten. Time point: late sampling 161 to 241 days after vaccination in a few convalescent patients. Treatment specified: roughly 10-day PBMC culture with coronavirus spike peptide pools or control peptides (ViraFEST assay). For these TCRs, the target antigens are not known. The sequencing here drew on CD4+ T cells from blood, cultured in vitro, taken about 7 months after SARS-CoV-2 vaccination. These receptors were collected from a human donor who had recovered from COVID-19.

A few counts support this clonotype. The V call is TRBV7-2, the J call TRBJ2-7, with TRBD2 matching 7 bases. The CDR3 consists of 16 residues. Germline-derived CDR1 and CDR2 are SGHTA and FQGNSA. V trimming: 2 bases; J trimming: 0 bases; junction bases outside the gene matches: 7. The CDR3 reads CASSLQAGRSSYEQYF. CDR3 sequence (DNA): TGTGCCAGCAGCTTACAAGCGGGACGAAGCTCCTACGAGCAGTACTTC.

The sample holds a few counts of this clonotype. The chain combines TRBV6-1 with TRBJ1-5; D perhaps matches TRBD1 (5 bases). CDR3 size: 14 residues. V was clipped by 5 bases and J by 4 bases, with 12 bases between them. Germline-derived CDR1 and CDR2 are MNHNS and SASEGT. In DNA form, the CDR3 reads TGTGCCAGCAGTACGCAGACAGCTAATCAGCCCCAGCATTTT. Translating it yields CASSTQTANQPQHF.

This clonotype was seen a handful of times. CDR3 nucleotide sequence: TGTGCCAGCACATTGACTCGGTCCCTGACACCCCTCCACTTT. It codes for CASTLTRSLTPLHF. The rearrangement uses TRBV6-2 or TRBV6-3 and TRBJ1-6; no clear D gene. The CDR3 is 14 amino acids. V lost 7 bases and J 11 bases, leaving 18 bases between the germline ends. Germline V gene sequence: CDR1 MNHEY, CDR2 SVGEGT.

The chain couples TRBV7-9 to TRBJ2-2, with D unclear. This CDR3 is 15 amino acids long. CDR1 and CDR2 from the germline V gene are SEHNR and FQNEAQ (reference sequence). Trimming removed 5 bases from V and 1 base from J, with 11 bases in between. CDR3 in amino acids: CASSDPRRNTGELFF. As DNA, the CDR3 is TGTGCCAGCAGCGACCCCAGGAGGAACACCGGGGAGCTGTTTTTT.

V usage is TRBV20-1 and J usage is TRBJ1-1; D gene ambiguous. Per the germline V gene, CDR1 is DFQATT and CDR2 is SNEGSKA (reference sequence). The CDR3 contains 14 residues. Trimming took off 4 bases at V and 5 bases at J, with 17 bases between the two ends. This CDR3 reads CSAKDHRGWTEAFF. The CDR3 nucleotides are TGCAGTGCTAAGGACCATAGAGGATGGACTGAAGCTTTCTTT.

Only a few counts were recorded for this clonotype. The chain joins TRBV19 to TRBJ1-5, with D perhaps matching TRBD1 (5 bases). The germline CDR1 and CDR2 sequences are LNHDA and SQIVND (reference sequence). The V and J ends lost 5 bases and 5 bases respectively, with 13 bases between them. This CDR3 comprises 14 residues. The CDR3 is CASSDRGSDQPQHF. The CDR3 DNA is TGTGCCAGTAGTGACCGGGGGAGTGATCAGCCCCAGCATTTT.

The chain is built from TRBV20-1 and TRBJ1-4, with D perhaps TRBD1 (6 bases). Deletions cut 6 bases from V and 2 bases from J, with 10 bases between. Germline CDR1 is DFQATT and CDR2 is SNEGSKA (reference sequence). This CDR3 has 13 residues. CDR3 region: CSARGGTNEKLFF. As DNA, the CDR3 is TGCAGTGCCCGAGGGGGTACTAATGAAAAACTGTTTTTT.

The CDR3 region has the DNA TGTGCCAGCTCCTACAGGGGATACGTCGAGCAGTACTTC. Translating gives CASSYRGYVEQYF. V is TRBV5-6 and J is TRBJ2-7, with TRBD1 matching over 7 bases. Trimming took 7 bases from V and 6 from J; bases not matched to a gene: 10. The CDR3 sequence is 13 residues long. Germline-derived CDR1 and CDR2 are SGHDT and YYEEEE.

This chain joins TRBV9 and TRBJ2-5, with TRBD1 identical over 7 bases. The CDR3 sequence is 13 residues long. The germline CDR1 and CDR2 sequences are SGDLS and YYNGEE. With V trimmed by 4 bases and J by 5 bases, 5 bases remained unmatched. The CDR3 protein is CASSSRQGETQYF. The CDR3 DNA is TGTGCCAGCAGCTCCAGACAGGGTGAGACCCAGTACTTC.

V gene TRBV29-1 combines with J gene TRBJ1-2; D not certain. CDR1 is SQVTM and CDR2 is ANQGSEA in the germline V gene. Trimming left V 6 bases short and J 0 bases short, with 20 bases between. The CDR3 has 16 amino acids. The CDR3 here is CSVDSTLDGSNYGYTF. For the CDR3, the DNA is TGCAGCGTCGACTCCACACTGGACGGATCTAACTATGGCTACACCTTC.

This clonotype was counted a few times. The rearrangement uses TRBV20-1 and TRBJ2-3, with 9 positions matching TRBD2. The V and J ends lost 5 bases and 1 base, in that order; junction bases with no gene match: 1. The CDR3 has 13 amino acids. Germline V lookup: CDR1 DFQATT, CDR2 SNEGSKA (reference sequence). The CDR3 nucleotides read TGCAGTGCTCGGACTAGCGGCACAGATACGCAGTATTTT. Protein sequence: CSARTSGTDTQYF.

The chain uses TRBV11-3 and TRBJ1-1; maybe TRBD1 (6 bases). The germline V and J ends were trimmed by 1 base and 0 bases, with 15 bases remaining between them. This CDR3 contains 17 residues. CDR1 and CDR2 from the germline V gene are SGHNT and YENEEA. The DNA of the CDR3 is TGTGCCAGCAGCTTAGTACTCACGGGGGCAGTGAACACTGAAGCTTTCTTT. Translation gives CASSLVLTGAVNTEAFF.

The chain carries TRBV6-5 and TRBJ1-2; TRBD1 might be the D (5 bases). The CDR3 runs 13 residues. V shed 4 bases and J shed 1 base, with 7 bases lying between them. CDR1 and CDR2 from the germline V gene are MNHEY and SVGAGI. The CDR3 DNA reads TGTGCCAGCAGTTGGGGCAGTAACTATGGCTACACCTTC. This sequence encodes CASSWGSNYGYTF.

This rearrangement joins TRBV20-1 to TRBJ1-1, with D unresolved. CDR3 length: 13 amino acids. V was clipped by 6 bases and J by 0 bases, with 11 bases between them. Germline V gene lookup returns CDR1 DFQATT and CDR2 SNEGSKA (reference sequence). CDR3 DNA: TGCAGTGCAGTAGCTGGGGTGAACACTGAAGCTTTCTTT. The encoded protein is CSAVAGVNTEAFF.

The table lists this clonotype with a few counts. This chain connects TRBV7-6 to TRBJ1-1; possibly TRBD1 for D (5 bases). In germline, CDR1 is SGHVS, CDR2 FNYEAQ. This CDR3 region has 13 residues. Trimming removed 8 bases from V and 0 bases from J, with 10 bases in between. CDR3 residues: CASGADLNTEAFF. Here the CDR3 DNA reads TGTGCCAGCGGGGCAGACTTGAACACTGAAGCTTTCTTT.

In its sample, this clonotype was seen a few times. The chain recombines TRBV10-3 with TRBJ2-7; 9 positions agree with TRBD2. CDR3 length: 16 amino acids. Trimming removed 6 bases from V and 3 bases from J; junction bases left unmatched: 12. Germline CDR1 ENHRY, CDR2 SYGVKD. CDR3 amino acids: CAISPRGAGGLYEQYF. The CDR3 coding sequence is TGTGCCATCAGCCCGCGAGGAGCGGGAGGCCTCTACGAGCAGTACTTC.

The chain couples TRBV6-2 or TRBV6-3 to TRBJ2-7; D not resolved. The CDR3 runs to 9 residues. CDR1 and CDR2 from the germline V gene are MNHEY and SVGEGT. Trimming left V 7 bases short and J 5 bases short, with 3 bases between. CDR3 region: CASIDEQYF. CDR3 coding DNA: TGTGCCAGCATCGACGAGCAGTACTTC.